These 17 T cell receptor beta chains originate from one sample sequenced in a study of cytomegalovirus exposure and HLA in healthy donors. Use of 60 Vbeta and 13 Jbeta primers characterized the PCR. The repertoire was sequenced with immunoSEQ multiplex PCR; TCRdb's copy has only in-frame clones and lacks some. The table has around 130,000 clones, approximately 85% seen once. Specimen: PBMCs. Receptors originate from a male donor in good health and CMV-seropositive.

This sequence joins TRBV19 and TRBJ2-5, with no clear D. In germline, CDR1 is LNHDA, CDR2 SQIVND (reference sequence). V shed 3 bases and J shed 1 base, with 12 bases lying between them. The CDR3 has 15 residues. For the CDR3, the DNA is TGTGCCAGTAGTATCCTTTATTTCCCCCAAGAGACCCAGTACTTC. It yields the protein CASSILYFPQETQYF. Filled out from reference TRBV19 and TRBJ2-5, the complete variable domain reads DGGITQSPKYLFRKEGQNVTLSCEQNLNHDAMYWYRQDPGQGLRLIYYSQIVNDFQKGDIAEGYSVSREKKESFPLTVTSAQKNPTAFYLCASSILYFPQETQYFGPGTRLLVL.

The CDR3 sequence is CASSFRTSGSGEQFF. The CDR3, as DNA: TGTGCCAGCAGCTTCAGGACTAGCGGGAGCGGGGAGCAGTTCTTC. The rearrangement joins TRBV5-5 to TRBJ2-1, with TRBD2 matching over 13 bases. The germline gives CDR1 SGHKS, CDR2 YYEKEE (reference sequence). Trimming took 2 bases from V and 10 from J; bases not matched to a gene: 6. The CDR3 contains 15 residues.

The V gene is TRBV30, the J gene TRBJ2-3; D is possibly TRBD1 (5 bases). Germline V gives CDR1 GTSNPN, CDR2 SVGIG (reference sequence). The CDR3 is 15 amino acids. The ends were cut back, 0 bases at V and 4 bases at J, with 14 bases in the middle. The CDR3 is CAWSVLGQGSDTQYF. As DNA, the CDR3 is TGTGCCTGGAGTGTACTGGGGCAGGGCTCAGATACGCAGTATTTT.

The gene calls are TRBV19 and TRBJ1-2, with D possibly matching TRBD1 (5 bases). Trimming removed 6 bases at V and 4 bases at J, with 24 bases between. The germline CDR1 and CDR2 sequences are LNHDA and SQIVND (reference sequence). The CDR3 totals 17 residues. CDR3 sequence (DNA): TGTGCCAGTAGGCCCCAAATTTCAGGGCGTATGAGCTATGGCTACACCTTC. It is translated as CASRPQISGRMSYGYTF.

This chain joins TRBV29-1 and TRBJ2-7; D is unresolved. V was pared by 6 bases and J by 0 bases, with 9 bases between. This CDR3 has 12 amino acids. Germline V gene lookup returns CDR1 SQVTM and CDR2 ANQGSEA. CDR3 nucleotide sequence: TGCAGCGTGAGCGAGAGCTCCTACGAGCAGTACTTC. Amino acid sequence: CSVSESSYEQYF.

V and J are TRBV2 and TRBJ1-2, with a possible D match to TRBD1 (6 bases). The CDR3 is 13 amino acids. Per the germline V gene, CDR1 is SNHLY and CDR2 is FYNNEI. The V gene lost 6 bases and the J gene lost 3 bases, with 11 bases spanning the gap. CDR3 in DNA: TGTGCCAGCAGACCAGGGGCGGACTATGGCTACACCTTC. Residues: CASRPGADYGYTF.

This clone has a single count. This chain links TRBV19 with TRBJ2-2, with D maybe TRBD1 (6 bases). This CDR3 has 13 amino acids. V shed 4 bases and J shed 6 bases, with 9 bases lying between them. CDR1 LNHDA and CDR2 SQIVND come from the germline V gene (reference sequence). CDR3: CASSKSGAGELFF. DNA of the CDR3: TGTGCCAGTAGTAAATCAGGGGCCGGGGAGCTGTTTTTT.

The chain is built from TRBV13 and TRBJ2-1; D gene ambiguous. The germline CDR1 and CDR2 sequences are PRHDT and FYEKMQ (reference sequence). The CDR3 runs to 14 residues. Trimming took 0 bases from V and 3 from J, leaving 6 bases between them. In DNA, the CDR3 is TGTGCCAGCAGCTTAGGAGAGCTCTACAATGAGCAGTTCTTC. This encodes CASSLGELYNEQFF.

This clone was seen only a few times. This chain links TRBV6-6 with TRBJ2-7; D is perhaps TRBD1 (5 bases). The V end was cut by 2 bases, the J end by 0 bases, with 14 bases between. CDR3 length: 16 amino acids. Germline V gives CDR1 MNHNY, CDR2 SVGAGI (reference sequence). CDR3 in DNA: TGTGCCAGCAGTTACGGATTAGGGGTATCCTCCTACGAGCAGTACTTC. This codes for CASSYGLGVSSYEQYF.

The V gene is TRBV6-5, the J gene TRBJ2-2, with 8 bases lining up with TRBD2. Germline V gene lookup returns CDR1 MNHEY and CDR2 SVGAGI. Trimming cost V 6 bases and J 6 bases; bases outside gene matches: 3. There are 13 residues in the CDR3. In nucleotides, the CDR3 is TGTGCCAGCAGCCCGGGGGGGCCCGGGGAGCTGTTTTTT. Protein: CASSPGGPGELFF.

The chain links TRBV6-1 to TRBJ1-1; 7 positions agree with TRBD1. CDR3 length: 11 amino acids. V lost 8 bases to trimming and J lost 3 bases; unmatched junction nucleotides: 0. CDR1 is MNHNS, CDR2 SASEGT, per germline. The CDR3 DNA reads as TGTGCCAGCGACAGGGACACTGAAGCTTTCTTT. It specifies CASDRDTEAFF.

The chain combines TRBV11-2 with TRBJ1-4, with D uncertain. The germline V gene encodes CDR1 SGHAT and CDR2 FQNNGV. The CDR3 sequence is 14 residues long. Trimming shortened V by 3 bases and J by 8 bases, and 13 bases separated the two germline ends. The chain's CDR3 is CASSLFSVREKLFF. The CDR3 DNA follows: TGTGCCAGCAGCTTGTTCTCCGTGCGGGAAAAACTGTTTTTT.

The chain is built from TRBV28 and TRBJ2-2, with TRBD1 identical over 10 bases. The CDR3 is made up of 17 amino acids. Trimming removed 7 bases from V and 6 bases from J; junction bases left unmatched: 14. Germline V gene data show CDR1 as MDHEN and CDR2 as SYDVKM. In nucleotides, the CDR3 is TGTGCCAGCACCCTCCCCGGACAGGGGGGACATCCCGGGGAGCTGTTTTTT. Translating gives CASTLPGQGGHPGELFF.

This clone was picked up a small number of times. The chain has TRBV11-2 and TRBJ2-7; TRBD2 aligns across 12 bases. Germline loops: CDR1 SGHAT, CDR2 FQNNGV. V lost 4 bases and J lost 4; bases outside the gene matches: 5. The CDR3 loop spans 15 amino acids. In DNA, the CDR3 is TGTGCCAGCAGCTACGACACTAGCGGGAGGTACGAGCAGTACTTC. This gives the protein CASSYDTSGRYEQYF.

A remark on this clone: Sequence at one end of the junction differs from germline and may be a read error. V usage is TRBV7-7 and J usage is TRBJ2-5, with TRBD2 identical over 15 bases. This CDR3 is built from 16 residues. CDR1 is SSHAT, CDR2 FNYEAQ, per germline (reference sequence). The CDR3 region has the DNA TGTGCTAGCAGCGGGGGACTAGCGGGAGGAGGGGAGACCCAGTACTTC. It is translated as CASSGGLAGGGETQYF.

V and J are TRBV5-6 and TRBJ2-3; 10 nucleotides match TRBD2. There are 12 residues in the CDR3. After removal of 3 bases from V and 10 bases from J, the junction contained 2 bases not matched to a gene. Germline values: CDR1 SGHDT, CDR2 YYEEEE. The CDR3 bases are TGTGCCAGCAGCTCCACTAGCGGGGCGCAGTATTTT. Translating gives CASSSTSGAQYF. Full variable domain (outside the CDR3, taken from reference TRBV5-6 and TRBJ2-3): DAGVTQSPTHLIKTRGQQVTLRCSPKSGHDTVSWYQQALGQGPQFIFQYYEEEERQRGNFPDRFSGHQFPNYSSELNVNALLLGDSALYLCASSSTSGAQYFGPGTRLTVL.

The chain couples TRBV30 to TRBJ2-2; 7 bases map to TRBD1. J was trimmed by 4 bases and V by 2 bases; bases with no gene match: 10. This CDR3 region has 16 residues. Per germline, CDR1 GTSNPN and CDR2 SVGIG (reference sequence). The CDR3 here is CAWSTTGALFTGELFF. The CDR3 nucleotides are TGTGCCTGGAGTACTACAGGGGCCCTATTCACCGGGGAGCTGTTTTTT. The variable domain in full, with the rest retrieved from reference TRBV30 and TRBJ2-2, is SQTIHQWPATLVQPVGSPLSLECTVEGTSNPNLYWYRQAAGRGLQLLFYSVGIGQISSEVPQNLSASRPQDRQFILSSKKLLLSDSGFYLCAWSTTGALFTGELFFGEGSRLTVL.